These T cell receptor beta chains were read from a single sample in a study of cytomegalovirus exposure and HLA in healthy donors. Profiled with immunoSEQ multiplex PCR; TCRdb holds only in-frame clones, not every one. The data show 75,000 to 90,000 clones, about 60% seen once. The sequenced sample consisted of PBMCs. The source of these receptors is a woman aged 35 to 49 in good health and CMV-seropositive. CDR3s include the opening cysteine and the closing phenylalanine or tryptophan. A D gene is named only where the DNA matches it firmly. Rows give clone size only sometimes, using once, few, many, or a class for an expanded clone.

DNA: TGTGCCAGCAGCCCACTAGCGGGATCCCACGAGCAGTACTTC
CDR3: CASSPLAGSHEQYF
V: TRBV7-9
J: TRBJ2-7
size: -
D: TRBD2

DNA: TGTGCCTGGAGGGCCGGGGTGACCAGACCGACTAGCGGGAGGTTCACCGGGGAGCTGTTTTTT
CDR3: CAWRAGVTRPTSGRFTGELFF
V: TRBV30
J: TRBJ2-2
size: -
D: TRBD2

DNA: TGTGCCAGCAGTACGTTTACAGGGAAAGAGACCCAGTACTTC
CDR3: CASSTFTGKETQYF
V: TRBV6-6
J: TRBJ2-5
size: -
D: -

DNA: TGTGCCAGCAGCATGCGACAGGGGAACACTGAAGCTTTCTTT
CDR3: CASSMRQGNTEAFF
V: TRBV7-2
J: TRBJ1-1
size: -
D: TRBD1

DNA: TGTGCCAGCAGCCCGGGACTCTACAATGAGCAGTTCTTC
CDR3: CASSPGLYNEQFF
V: TRBV14
J: TRBJ2-1
size: -
D: -

DNA: TGCGCCAGCAGCGGGACAGGGAGCACAGATACGCAGTATTTT
CDR3: CASSGTGSTDTQYF
V: TRBV5-1
J: TRBJ2-3
size: few
D: TRBD1

DNA: TGCGCCAGCAGCTTGGCATCGATTAGGGGACAGGGCAATGACGAGCAGTACTTC
CDR3: CASSLASIRGQGNDEQYF
V: TRBV5-1
J: TRBJ2-7
size: -
D: TRBD1

DNA: TGTGCCAGCAGTTCCCCGCCCAGACTAGCGGGAGGATCTTACACCGGGGAGCTGTTTTTT
CDR3: CASSSPPRLAGGSYTGELFF
V: TRBV28
J: TRBJ2-2
size: -
D: TRBD2

DNA: TGTGCCAGCAGTCCCGGACATCTTAAGAGACACACCATATATTTT
CDR3: CASSPGHLKRHTIYF
V: TRBV28
J: TRBJ1-3
size: -
D: -

DNA: TGTGCCAGCAGTCGATTCACAGCAATGAACACTGAAGCTTTCTTT
CDR3: CASSRFTAMNTEAFF
V: TRBV27
J: TRBJ1-1
size: -
D: -

DNA: TGTGCCAGCAGCTTACTCCAGGCGGGAACTGAAGCTTTCTTT
CDR3: CASSLLQAGTEAFF
V: TRBV7-9
J: TRBJ1-1
size: -
D: -

DNA: TGCGCCAGCGGGGGGACAGGGGGTCGAGCTGAAGCTTTCTTT
CDR3: CASGGTGGRAEAFF
V: TRBV10-2
J: TRBJ1-1
size: -
D: TRBD1

DNA: TGTGCCAGCAGTTCCGGGACAGGGGGAGTTGAGACCCAGTACTTC
CDR3: CASSSGTGGVETQYF
V: TRBV27
J: TRBJ2-5
size: few
D: TRBD1

DNA: TGTGCCAGCAGTTTCCTCAACTCTGGGACACAACAATACTCACAGTTCTTC
CDR3: CASSFLNSGTQQYSQFF
V: TRBV27
J: TRBJ2-1
size: few
D: -

DNA: TGCGCCAGCAGTGAGTCGCGGGGTGAAGCTTTCTTT
CDR3: CASSESRGEAFF
V: TRBV10-2
J: TRBJ1-1
size: -
D: -

DNA: TGTGCCAGCAGTTTGACACGGGAGACCCAGTACTTC
CDR3: CASSLTRETQYF
V: TRBV28
J: TRBJ2-5
size: few
D: -

DNA: TGTGCCAGCAGCTTGAGCCACATAGCCACCTACGAGCAGTACTTC
CDR3: CASSLSHIATYEQYF
V: TRBV11-2
J: TRBJ2-7
size: -
D: -

DNA: TGTGCCAGCAGTCCCGACAGGCGAAGCACTGAAGCTTTCTTT
CDR3: CASSPDRRSTEAFF
V: TRBV6-6
J: TRBJ1-1
size: -
D: -

DNA: TGTGCCAGCAGCCTTACAGGGAGCTCCTACAATGAGCAGTTCTTC
CDR3: CASSLTGSSYNEQFF
V: TRBV5-4
J: TRBJ2-1
size: -
D: -

DNA: TGTGCCAGCAGCCCACGACTAGCGGGAGCCGAGCAGTACTTC
CDR3: CASSPRLAGAEQYF
V: TRBV7-2
J: TRBJ2-7
size: few
D: TRBD2

DNA: TGTGCCAGCAGTGAACAGGGGTTCTCGGAGACCCAGTACTTC
CDR3: CASSEQGFSETQYF
V: TRBV6-1
J: TRBJ2-5
size: -
D: -

DNA: TGTGCCACCCGGCGAGGGACAGGGCAAAATGGCGAGCAGTACTTC
CDR3: CATRRGTGQNGEQYF
V: TRBV19
J: TRBJ2-7
size: -
D: TRBD1

DNA: TGCGCCAGCAGCCAAGAGTCTCCCCCCGCGAACACCGGGGAGCTGTTTTTT
CDR3: CASSQESPPANTGELFF
V: TRBV4-3
J: TRBJ2-2
size: -
D: -

DNA: TGTGCCAGCAGAACTAGTAACGCGGCCAGTGAGCAGTTCTTC
CDR3: CASRTSNAASEQFF
V: TRBV7-2
J: TRBJ2-1
size: -
D: -

DNA: TGTGCCAGCAGCCCGAGACTAGCGGGCACCGCTTGGAATGAGCAGTTCTTC
CDR3: CASSPRLAGTAWNEQFF
V: TRBV7-2
J: TRBJ2-1
size: few
D: TRBD2

DNA: TGCAGCGTTGGCACTAGCGGGAGACGAAAGACCCAGTACTTC
CDR3: CSVGTSGRRKTQYF
V: TRBV29-1
J: TRBJ2-5
size: -
D: TRBD2

DNA: TGCGCCAGCAGCACCTCCGGGACTAGTCACGAGACCCAGTACTTC
CDR3: CASSTSGTSHETQYF
V: TRBV5-1
J: TRBJ2-5
size: -
D: TRBD2

DNA: TGTGCCAGCAGCTTAGCCGGCTGGAATGGAGATGAGCAGTTCTTC
CDR3: CASSLAGWNGDEQFF
V: TRBV7-2
J: TRBJ2-1
size: few
D: -